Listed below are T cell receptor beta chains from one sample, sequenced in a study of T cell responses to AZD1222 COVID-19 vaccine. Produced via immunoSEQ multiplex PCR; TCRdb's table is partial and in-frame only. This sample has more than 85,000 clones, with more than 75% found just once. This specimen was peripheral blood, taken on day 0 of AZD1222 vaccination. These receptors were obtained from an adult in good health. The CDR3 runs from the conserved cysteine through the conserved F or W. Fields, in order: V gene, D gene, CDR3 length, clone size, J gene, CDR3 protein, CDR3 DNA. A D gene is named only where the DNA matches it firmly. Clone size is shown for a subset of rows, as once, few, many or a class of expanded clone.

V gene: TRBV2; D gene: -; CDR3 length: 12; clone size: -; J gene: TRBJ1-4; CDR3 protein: CASSQTGEKLFF; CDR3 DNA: TGTGCCAGCAGTCAGACAGGTGAAAAACTGTTTTTT
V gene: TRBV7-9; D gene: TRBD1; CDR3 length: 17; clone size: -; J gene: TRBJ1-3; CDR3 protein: CASSPGTGFVEGNTIYF; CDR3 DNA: TGTGCCAGCAGCCCCGGGACAGGATTTGTTGAGGGAAACACCATATATTTT
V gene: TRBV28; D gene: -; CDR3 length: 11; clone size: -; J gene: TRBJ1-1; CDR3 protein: CASTLDTEAFF; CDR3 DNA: TGTGCCAGCACCCTGGACACTGAAGCTTTCTTT
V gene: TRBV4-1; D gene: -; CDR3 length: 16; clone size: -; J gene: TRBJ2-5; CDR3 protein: CASSQRGEQSQETQYF; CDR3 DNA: TGCGCCAGCAGCCAAAGAGGGGAACAGTCACAAGAGACCCAGTACTTC
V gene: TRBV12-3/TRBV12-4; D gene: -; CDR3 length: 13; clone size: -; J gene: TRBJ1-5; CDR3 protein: CASSFDRDQPQHF; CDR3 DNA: TGTGCCAGCAGTTTCGACCGAGATCAGCCCCAGCATTTT
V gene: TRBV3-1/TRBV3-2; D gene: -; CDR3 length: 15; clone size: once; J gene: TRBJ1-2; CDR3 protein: CASSPRKLGNYGYTF; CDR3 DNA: TGTGCCAGCAGCCCAAGGAAGTTGGGTAACTATGGCTACACCTTC
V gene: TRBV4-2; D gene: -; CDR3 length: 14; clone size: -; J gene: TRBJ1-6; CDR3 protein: CASSHGGRNSPLHF; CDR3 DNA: TGTGCCAGCAGCCACGGGGGCCGTAATTCACCCCTCCACTTT
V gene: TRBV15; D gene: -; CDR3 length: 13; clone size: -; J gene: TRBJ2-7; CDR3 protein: CATSRDLDYEQYF; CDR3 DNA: TGTGCCACCAGCAGGGACCTAGACTACGAGCAGTACTTC
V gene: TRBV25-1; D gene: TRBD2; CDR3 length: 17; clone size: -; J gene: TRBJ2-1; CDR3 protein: CASSEFPRSSGRNEQFF; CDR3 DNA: TGTGCCAGCAGTGAATTCCCACGGAGCAGCGGGAGGAATGAGCAGTTCTTC
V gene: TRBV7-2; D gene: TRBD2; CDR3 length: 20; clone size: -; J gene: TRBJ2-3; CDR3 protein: CASSLAILGLAAASTDTQYF; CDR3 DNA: TGTGCCAGCAGCTTAGCGATTCTTGGACTAGCGGCAGCTAGCACAGATACGCAGTATTTT
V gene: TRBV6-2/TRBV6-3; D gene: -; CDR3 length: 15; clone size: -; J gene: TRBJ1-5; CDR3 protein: CASSSQAGPNQPQHF; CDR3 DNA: TGTGCCAGCAGTTCCCAAGCGGGTCCCAATCAGCCCCAGCATTTT
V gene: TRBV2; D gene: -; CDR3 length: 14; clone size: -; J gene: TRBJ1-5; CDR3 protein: CASSVRAGNQPQHF; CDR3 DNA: TGTGCCAGCAGTGTAAGGGCAGGTAATCAGCCCCAGCATTTT
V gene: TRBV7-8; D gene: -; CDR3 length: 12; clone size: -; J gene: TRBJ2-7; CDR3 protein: CASSLKVYEQYF; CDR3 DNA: TGTGCCAGCAGCCTAAAGGTCTACGAGCAGTACTTC
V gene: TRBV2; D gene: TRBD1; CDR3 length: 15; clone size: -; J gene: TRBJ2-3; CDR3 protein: CASSSQGVRTDTQYF; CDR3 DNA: TGTGCCAGCAGTTCACAGGGGGTACGCACAGATACGCAGTATTTT
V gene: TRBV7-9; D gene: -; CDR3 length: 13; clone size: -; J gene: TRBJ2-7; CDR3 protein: CASSLGSTYEQYF; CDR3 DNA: TGTGCCAGCAGCTTAGGCAGCACCTACGAGCAGTACTTC
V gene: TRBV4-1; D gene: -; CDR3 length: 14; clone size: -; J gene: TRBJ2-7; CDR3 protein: CASSQVLDADEQYF; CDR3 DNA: TGCGCCAGCAGCCAAGTCTTAGATGCGGACGAGCAGTACTTC
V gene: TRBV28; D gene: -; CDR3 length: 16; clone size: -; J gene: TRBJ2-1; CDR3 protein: CASSLGQGYSYNEQFF; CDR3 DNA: TGTGCCAGCAGCCTCGGCCAGGGGTACTCCTACAATGAGCAGTTCTTC
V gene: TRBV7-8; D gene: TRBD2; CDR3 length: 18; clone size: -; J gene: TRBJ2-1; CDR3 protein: CASSLEEIAGGSYNEQFF; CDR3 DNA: TGTGCCAGCAGCTTAGAGGAGATAGCGGGAGGATCCTACAATGAGCAGTTCTTC
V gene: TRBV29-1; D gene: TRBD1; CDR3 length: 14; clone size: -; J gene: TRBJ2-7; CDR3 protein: CSVSRTGSSYEQYF; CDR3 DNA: TGCAGCGTTTCTCGGACAGGGTCCTCCTACGAGCAGTACTTC
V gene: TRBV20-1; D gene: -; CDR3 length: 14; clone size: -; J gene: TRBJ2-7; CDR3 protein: CSASDPTLRYEQYF; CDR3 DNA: TGCAGTGCTAGTGATCCAACATTAAGGTACGAGCAGTACTTC
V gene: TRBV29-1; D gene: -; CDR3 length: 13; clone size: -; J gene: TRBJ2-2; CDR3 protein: CSVRWANTGELFF; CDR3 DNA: TGCAGCGTTCGCTGGGCGAACACCGGGGAGCTGTTTTTT
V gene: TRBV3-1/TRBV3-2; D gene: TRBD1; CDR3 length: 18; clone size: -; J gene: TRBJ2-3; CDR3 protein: CASSHPRQGAADTDTQYF; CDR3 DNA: TGTGCCAGCAGCCACCCGCGACAGGGGGCCGCTGACACAGATACGCAGTATTTT
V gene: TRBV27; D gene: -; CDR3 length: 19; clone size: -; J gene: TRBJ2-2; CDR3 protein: CASSTGLDWNGGYTGELFF; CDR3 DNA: TGTGCCAGCAGTACGGGCCTAGATTGGAATGGGGGTTACACCGGGGAGCTGTTTTTT
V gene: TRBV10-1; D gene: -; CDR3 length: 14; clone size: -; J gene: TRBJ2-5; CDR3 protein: CASSESKAQETQYF; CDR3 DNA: TGCGCCAGCAGTGAGTCGAAAGCACAAGAGACCCAGTACTTC
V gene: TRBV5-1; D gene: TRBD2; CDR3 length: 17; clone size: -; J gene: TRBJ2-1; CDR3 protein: CASSQPLLAGDYNEQFF; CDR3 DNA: TGCGCCAGCAGCCAGCCCCTACTAGCGGGGGACTACAATGAGCAGTTCTTC
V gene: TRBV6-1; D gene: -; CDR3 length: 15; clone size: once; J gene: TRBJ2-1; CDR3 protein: CASSEASGQYNEQFF; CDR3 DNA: TGTGCCAGCAGTGAAGCCTCTGGACAGTACAATGAGCAGTTCTTC
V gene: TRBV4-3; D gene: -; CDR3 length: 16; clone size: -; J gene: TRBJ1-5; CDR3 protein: CASSHVSREHHQPQHF; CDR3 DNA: TGCGCCAGCAGCCACGTTTCCCGGGAGCATCATCAGCCCCAGCATTTT
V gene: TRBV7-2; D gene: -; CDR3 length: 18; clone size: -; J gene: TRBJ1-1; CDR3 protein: CASSLFLGLGQSNTEAFF; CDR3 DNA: TGTGCCAGCAGCTTATTTCTCGGTCTGGGGCAGTCGAACACTGAAGCTTTCTTT
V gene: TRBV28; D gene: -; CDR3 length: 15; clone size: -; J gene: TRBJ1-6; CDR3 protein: CASSPPYGYNSPLHF; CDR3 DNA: TGTGCCAGCAGTCCCCCTTATGGCTATAATTCACCCCTCCACTTT
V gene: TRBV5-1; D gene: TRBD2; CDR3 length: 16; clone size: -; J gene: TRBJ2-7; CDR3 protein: CASSHPIAGGSYEQYF; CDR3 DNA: TGCGCCAGCAGCCATCCCATAGCGGGAGGATCCTACGAGCAGTACTTC
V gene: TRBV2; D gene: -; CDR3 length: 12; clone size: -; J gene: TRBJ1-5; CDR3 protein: CASKGSNQPQHF; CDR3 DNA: TGTGCCAGCAAGGGGTCCAATCAGCCCCAGCATTTT
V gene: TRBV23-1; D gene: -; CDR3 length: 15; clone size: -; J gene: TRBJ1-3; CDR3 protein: CASRPPAGTRNTIYF; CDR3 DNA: TGCGCCAGCAGACCCCCAGCCGGGACTAGGAACACCATATATTTT
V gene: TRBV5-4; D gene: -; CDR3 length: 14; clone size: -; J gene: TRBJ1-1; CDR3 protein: CASSLNKGRTEAFF; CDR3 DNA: TGTGCCAGCAGCTTGAATAAAGGGAGGACTGAAGCTTTCTTT
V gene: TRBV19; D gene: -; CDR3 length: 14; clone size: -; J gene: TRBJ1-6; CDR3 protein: CASSPGNYNSPLHF; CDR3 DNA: TGTGCCAGTAGCCCGGGAAACTATAATTCACCCCTCCACTTT
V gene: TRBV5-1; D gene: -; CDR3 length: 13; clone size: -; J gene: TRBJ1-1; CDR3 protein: CASSLAGYTEAFF; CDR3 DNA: TGCGCCAGCAGCTTGGCAGGGTACACTGAAGCTTTCTTT
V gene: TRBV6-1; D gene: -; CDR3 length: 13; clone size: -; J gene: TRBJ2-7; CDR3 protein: CASSDPLAREQYF; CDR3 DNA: TGTGCCAGCAGTGACCCACTAGCACGGGAGCAGTACTTC
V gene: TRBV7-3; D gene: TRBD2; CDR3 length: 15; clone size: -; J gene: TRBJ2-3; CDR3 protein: CASSLSGGLTDTQYF; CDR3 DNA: TGTGCCAGCAGCTTGTCGGGGGGTCTCACAGATACGCAGTATTTT
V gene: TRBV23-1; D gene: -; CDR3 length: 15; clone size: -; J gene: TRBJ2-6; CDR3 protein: CASIRGGPGANVLTF; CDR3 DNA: TGCGCCAGCATCAGGGGGGGGCCTGGGGCCAACGTCCTGACTTTC
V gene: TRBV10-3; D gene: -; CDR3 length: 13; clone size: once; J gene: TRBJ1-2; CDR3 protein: CAISESLTAGYTF; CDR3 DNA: TGTGCCATCAGTGAGTCACTGACGGCGGGCTACACCTTC
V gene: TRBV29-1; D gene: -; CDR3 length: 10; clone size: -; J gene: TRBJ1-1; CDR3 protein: CSTWTDEAFF; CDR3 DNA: TGCAGCACATGGACAGACGAAGCTTTCTTT
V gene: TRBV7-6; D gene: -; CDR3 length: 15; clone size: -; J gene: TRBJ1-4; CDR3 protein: CASSRGRVTNEKLFF; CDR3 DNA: TGTGCCAGCAGTCGCGGAAGGGTAACTAATGAAAAACTGTTTTTT
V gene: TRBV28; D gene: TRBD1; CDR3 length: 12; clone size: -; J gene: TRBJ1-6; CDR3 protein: CASGQGDSPLHF; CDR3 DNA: TGTGCCAGTGGACAGGGGGATTCACCCCTCCACTTT
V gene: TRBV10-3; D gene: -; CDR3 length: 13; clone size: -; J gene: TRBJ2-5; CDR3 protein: CAISGTAEETQYF; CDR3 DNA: TGTGCCATCAGTGGGACGGCTGAAGAGACCCAGTACTTC
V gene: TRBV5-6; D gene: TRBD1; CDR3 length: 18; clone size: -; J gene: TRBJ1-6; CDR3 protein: CASSLAAAGGAYNSPLHF; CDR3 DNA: TGTGCCAGCAGCTTGGCTGCGGCAGGGGGAGCCTATAATTCACCCCTCCACTTT
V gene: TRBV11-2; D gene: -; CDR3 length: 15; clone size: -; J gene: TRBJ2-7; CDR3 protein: CASSLDVARSYEQYF; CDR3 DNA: TGTGCCAGCAGCTTAGACGTCGCACGATCCTACGAGCAGTACTTC
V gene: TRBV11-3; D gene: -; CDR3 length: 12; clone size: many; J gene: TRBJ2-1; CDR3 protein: CASSWTAMEQFF; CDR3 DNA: TGTGCCAGCAGTTGGACAGCCATGGAGCAGTTCTTC
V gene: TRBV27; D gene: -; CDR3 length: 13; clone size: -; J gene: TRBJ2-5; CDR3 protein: CASRAVYQETQYF; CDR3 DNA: TGTGCCAGCCGCGCAGTGTACCAAGAGACCCAGTACTTC
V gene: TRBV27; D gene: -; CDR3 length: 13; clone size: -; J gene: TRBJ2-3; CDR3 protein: CASSFARVDTQYF; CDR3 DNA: TGTGCCAGCAGTTTTGCCAGGGTAGATACGCAGTATTTT
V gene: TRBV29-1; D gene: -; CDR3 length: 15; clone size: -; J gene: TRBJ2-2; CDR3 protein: CSATTGQVKTGELFF; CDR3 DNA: TGCAGCGCCACAACAGGGCAGGTTAAAACCGGGGAGCTGTTTTTT
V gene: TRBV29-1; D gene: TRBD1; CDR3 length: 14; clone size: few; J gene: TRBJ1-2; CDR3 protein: CSVQRDSGAYGYTF; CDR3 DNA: TGCAGCGTTCAAAGGGACAGCGGTGCCTATGGCTACACCTTC
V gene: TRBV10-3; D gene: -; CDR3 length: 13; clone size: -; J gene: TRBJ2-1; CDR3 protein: CAITTGPYNEQFF; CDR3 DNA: TGTGCCATCACTACAGGGCCATACAATGAGCAGTTCTTC
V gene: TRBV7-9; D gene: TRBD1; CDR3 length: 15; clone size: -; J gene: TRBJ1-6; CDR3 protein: CASSSEGAPHSPLHF; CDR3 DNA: TGTGCCAGCAGCTCAGAGGGGGCCCCACATTCACCCCTCCACTTT
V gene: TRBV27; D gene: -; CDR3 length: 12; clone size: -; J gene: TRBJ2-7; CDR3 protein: CASSPNHGEQYF; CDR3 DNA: TGTGCCAGCAGTCCAAATCATGGCGAGCAGTACTTC
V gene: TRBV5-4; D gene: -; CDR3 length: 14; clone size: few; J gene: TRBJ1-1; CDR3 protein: CASSYDSSNTEAFF; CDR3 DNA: TGTGCCAGCAGCTACGACAGTTCGAACACTGAAGCTTTCTTT